The 9 T cell receptor beta chains listed next were all sequenced from one sample in a study of control samples from healthy donors and cancer patients. Produced via immunoSEQ multiplex PCR; TCRdb's table is partial and in-frame only. In the table there are about 64,000 clones, roughly 90% of which are singletons. The sequenced sample consisted of PBMCs. The receptors originated from a man aged 40-50 years with colorectal cancer.

CDR3 DNA: TGTGCCAGCTCACAGGTGGGGGGGTACGAGCAGTACTTC. As protein: CASSQVGGYEQYF. V gene TRBV18 combines with J gene TRBJ2-7; TRBD2 matches at 7 bases. The germline CDR1 and CDR2 sequences are KGHSH and LQKENI. The CDR3 extends over 13 amino acids. J gave up 4 bases and V 4 bases, and 4 bases lay outside the gene matches.

This clone is a singleton in its sample. The gene calls are TRBV7-2 and TRBJ2-1; no clear D gene. Germline V CDR1 and CDR2: SGHTA, FQGNSA. Deletions cut 5 bases from V and 2 bases from J, with 7 bases between. The CDR3 length is 13 residues. This CDR3 reads CASSLPPYNEQFF. CDR3 nucleotides: TGTGCCAGCAGCCTCCCACCCTACAATGAGCAGTTCTTC.

The V call is TRBV7-2, the J call TRBJ1-3; 11 bases are a match to TRBD1. V shed 1 base and J 4 bases; nucleotides not matched to a gene: 6. The CDR3 length is 17 residues. The germline V gene has CDR1 SGHTA and CDR2 FQGNSA. CDR3 residues: CASSLVGTGGQGNTIYF. Written as DNA, the CDR3 is TGTGCCAGCAGCTTAGTAGGGACAGGGGGTCAGGGAAACACCATATATTTT.

The V call is TRBV7-9, the J call TRBJ2-7, with a tentative D call TRBD1 (5 bases). The CDR3 loop spans 12 amino acids. CDR1 and CDR2 (germline): SEHNR, FQNEAQ (reference sequence). The germline V and J ends were trimmed by 5 bases and 3 bases, with 8 bases remaining between them. In DNA, the CDR3 is TGTGCCAGCAGCATCGGACACTACGAGCAGTACTTC. Protein product: CASSIGHYEQYF.

The CDR3 sequence is CAIRSDINQPQHF. The CDR3 region has the DNA TGTGCCATCAGGTCGGACATAAATCAGCCCCAGCATTTT. The V gene is TRBV10-3, the J gene TRBJ1-5, with a possible D match to TRBD1 (5 bases). The germline CDR1 and CDR2 sequences are ENHRY and SYGVKD. CDR3 size: 13 residues. Trimming shortened V by 6 bases and J by 4 bases, and 10 bases separated the two germline ends.

The chain has TRBV27 and TRBJ1-6; 9 positions agree with TRBD1. Germline V gene sequence: CDR1 MNHEY, CDR2 SMNVEV (reference sequence). The CDR3 totals 16 residues. Trimming cost V 5 bases and J 6 bases; bases outside gene matches: 8. In DNA, the CDR3 is TGTGCCAGCAGTACTCGACAGGGGGATCCTAATTCACCCCTCCACTTT. Residues: CASSTRQGDPNSPLHF.

J is TRBJ1-2 and V is TRBV5-4; 7 bases are a match to TRBD1. V was clipped by 4 bases and J by 5 bases; unmatched bases: 5. The germline CDR1 and CDR2 sequences are SGHNT and YYREEE (reference sequence). The CDR3 runs 13 residues. The CDR3 DNA follows: TGTGCCAGCAGCCGGGACAGTACTTATGGCTACACCTTC. It specifies CASSRDSTYGYTF.

This clone was counted a single time. The chain has TRBV5-6 and TRBJ2-1; D perhaps matches TRBD2 (6 bases). Trimming left V 4 bases short and J 9 bases short, with 14 bases between. The germline V gene has CDR1 SGHDT and CDR2 YYEEEE. The CDR3 has 13 amino acids. The CDR3 bases are TGTGCCAGCAGCCCGGATCGGGGGATTGAGCAGTTCTTC. Translating it yields CASSPDRGIEQFF.

CDR3 sequence reads: CASSHPDRKASGYTF. For the CDR3, the DNA is TGTGCCAGCAGCCACCCGGACAGGAAGGCCTCTGGCTACACCTTC. The chain has TRBV14 and TRBJ1-2, with 7 bases aligning to TRBD1. V was clipped by 3 bases and J by 7 bases; unmatched bases: 11. Per the germline V gene, CDR1 is SGHDN and CDR2 is FVKESK. The CDR3 extends over 15 amino acids.